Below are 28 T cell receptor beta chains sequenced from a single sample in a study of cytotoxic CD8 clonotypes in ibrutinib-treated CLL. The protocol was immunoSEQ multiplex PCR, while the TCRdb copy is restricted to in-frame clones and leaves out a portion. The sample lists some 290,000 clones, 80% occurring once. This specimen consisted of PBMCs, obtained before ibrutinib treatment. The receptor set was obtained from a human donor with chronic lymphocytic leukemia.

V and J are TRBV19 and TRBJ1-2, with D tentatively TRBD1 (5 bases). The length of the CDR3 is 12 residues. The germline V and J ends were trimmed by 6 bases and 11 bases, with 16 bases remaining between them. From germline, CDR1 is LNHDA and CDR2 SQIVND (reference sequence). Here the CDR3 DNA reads TGTGCCAGTAGCCCACTTGGACACGGATACACCTTC. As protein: CASSPLGHGYTF.

This CDR3 is CASSYGSSYNEQFF. The CDR3 coding sequence is TGCGCCAGCAGTTACGGGAGCTCCTACAATGAGCAGTTCTTC. The chain joins TRBV5-1 to TRBJ2-1, with a possible D match to TRBD2 (6 bases). The CDR3 runs to 14 residues. V shed 5 bases and J shed 0 bases, with 9 bases lying between them. Germline V gene sequence: CDR1 SGHRS, CDR2 YFSETQ.

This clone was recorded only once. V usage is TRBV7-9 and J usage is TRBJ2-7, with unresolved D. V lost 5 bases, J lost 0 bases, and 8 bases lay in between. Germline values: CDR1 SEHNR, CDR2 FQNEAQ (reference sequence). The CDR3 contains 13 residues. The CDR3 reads CASSPPLSYEQYF. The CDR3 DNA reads TGTGCCAGCAGCCCCCCTCTCTCCTACGAGCAGTACTTC.

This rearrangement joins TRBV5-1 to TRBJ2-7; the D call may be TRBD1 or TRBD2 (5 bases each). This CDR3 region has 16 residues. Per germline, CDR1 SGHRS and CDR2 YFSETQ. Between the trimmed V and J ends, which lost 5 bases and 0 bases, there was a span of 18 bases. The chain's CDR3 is CASSFPSAGSSYEQYF. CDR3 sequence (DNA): TGCGCCAGCAGTTTCCCCTCCGCAGGGAGCTCCTACGAGCAGTACTTC. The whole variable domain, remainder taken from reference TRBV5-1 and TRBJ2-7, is KAGVTQTPRYLIKTRGQQVTLSCSPISGHRSVSWYQQTPGQGLQFLFEYFSETQRNKGNFPGRFSGRQFSNSRSEMNVSTLELGDSALYLCASSFPSAGSSYEQYFGPGTRLTVT.

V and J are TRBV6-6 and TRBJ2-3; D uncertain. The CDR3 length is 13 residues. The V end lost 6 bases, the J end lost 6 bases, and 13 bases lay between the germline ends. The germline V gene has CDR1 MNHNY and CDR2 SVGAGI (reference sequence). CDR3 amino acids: CASSPPPPDTQYF. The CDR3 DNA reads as TGTGCCAGCAGCCCTCCCCCCCCGGATACGCAGTATTTT.

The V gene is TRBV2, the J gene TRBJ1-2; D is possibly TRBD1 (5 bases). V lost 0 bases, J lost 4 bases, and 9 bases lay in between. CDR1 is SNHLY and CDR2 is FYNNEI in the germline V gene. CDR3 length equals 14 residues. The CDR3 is CASSEAIGVYGYTF. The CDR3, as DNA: TGTGCCAGCAGTGAAGCGATAGGGGTCTATGGCTACACCTTC. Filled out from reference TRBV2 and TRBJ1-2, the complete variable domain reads EPEVTQTPSHQVTQMGQEVILRCVPISNHLYFYWYRQILGQKVEFLVSFYNNEISEKSEIFDDQFSVERPDGSNFTLKIRSTKLEDSAMYFCASSEAIGVYGYTFGSGTRLTVV.

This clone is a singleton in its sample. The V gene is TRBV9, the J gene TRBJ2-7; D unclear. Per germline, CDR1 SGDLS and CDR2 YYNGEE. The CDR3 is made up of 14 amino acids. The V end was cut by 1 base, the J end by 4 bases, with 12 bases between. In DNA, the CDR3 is TGTGCCAGCAGCGTAACCCCATCCGGGTACGAGCAGTACTTC. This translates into CASSVTPSGYEQYF.

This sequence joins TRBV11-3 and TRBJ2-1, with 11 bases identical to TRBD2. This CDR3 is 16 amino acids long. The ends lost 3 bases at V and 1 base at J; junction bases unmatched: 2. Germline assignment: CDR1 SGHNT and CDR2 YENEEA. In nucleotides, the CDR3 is TGTGCCAGCAGCTTGGGACTAGCGGTATCCTACAATGAGCAGTTCTTC. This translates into CASSLGLAVSYNEQFF.

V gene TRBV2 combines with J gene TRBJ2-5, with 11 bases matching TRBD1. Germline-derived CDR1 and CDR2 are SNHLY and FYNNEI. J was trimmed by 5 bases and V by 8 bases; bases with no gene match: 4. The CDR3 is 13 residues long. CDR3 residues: CASGQGARETQYF. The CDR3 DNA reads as TGTGCCAGCGGACAGGGGGCTCGGGAGACCCAGTACTTC.

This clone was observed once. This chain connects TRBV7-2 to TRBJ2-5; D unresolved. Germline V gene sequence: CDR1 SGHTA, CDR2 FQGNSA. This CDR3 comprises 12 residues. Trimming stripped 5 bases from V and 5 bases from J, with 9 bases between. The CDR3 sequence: CASSPLRETQYF. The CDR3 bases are TGTGCCAGCAGCCCCCTGAGGGAGACCCAGTACTTC.

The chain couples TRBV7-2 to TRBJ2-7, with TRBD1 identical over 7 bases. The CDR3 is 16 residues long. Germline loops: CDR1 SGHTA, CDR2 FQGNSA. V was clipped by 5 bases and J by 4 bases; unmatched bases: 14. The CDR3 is CASSDGTVFKVYEQYF. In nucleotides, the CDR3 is TGTGCCAGCAGCGACGGGACAGTTTTTAAGGTTTACGAGCAGTACTTC. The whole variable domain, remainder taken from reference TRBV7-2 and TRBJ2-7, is GAGVSQSPSNKVTEKGKDVELRCDPISGHTALYWYRQSLGQGLEFLIYFQGNSAPDKSGLPSDRFSAERTGGSVSTLTIQRTQQEDSAVYLCASSDGTVFKVYEQYFGPGTRLTVT.

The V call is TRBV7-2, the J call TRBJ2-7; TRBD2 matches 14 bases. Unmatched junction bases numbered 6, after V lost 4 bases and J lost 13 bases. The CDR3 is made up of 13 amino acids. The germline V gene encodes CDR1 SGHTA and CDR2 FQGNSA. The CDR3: CASSSGLAGVFYF. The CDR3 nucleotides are TGTGCCAGCAGCTCGGGACTAGCGGGAGTATTTTACTTC.

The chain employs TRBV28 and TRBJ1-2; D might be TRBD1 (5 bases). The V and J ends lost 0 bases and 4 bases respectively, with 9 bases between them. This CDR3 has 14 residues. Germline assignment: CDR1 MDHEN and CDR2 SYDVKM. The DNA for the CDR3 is TGTGCCAGCAGTTTATGGACAGAAAGCTATGGCTACACCTTC. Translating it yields CASSLWTESYGYTF.

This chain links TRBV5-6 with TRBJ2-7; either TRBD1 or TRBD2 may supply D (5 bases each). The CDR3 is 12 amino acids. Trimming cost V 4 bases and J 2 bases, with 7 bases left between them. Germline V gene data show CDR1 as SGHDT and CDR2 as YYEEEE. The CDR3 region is CASSEGPYEQYF. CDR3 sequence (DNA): TGTGCCAGCAGCGAGGGACCCTACGAGCAGTACTTC.

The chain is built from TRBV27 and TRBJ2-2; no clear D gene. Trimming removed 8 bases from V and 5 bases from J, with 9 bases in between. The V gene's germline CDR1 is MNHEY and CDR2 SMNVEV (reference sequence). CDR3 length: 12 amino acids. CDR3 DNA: TGTGCCAGCGGGTTTCGTACCGGGGAGCTGTTTTTT. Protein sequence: CASGFRTGELFF.

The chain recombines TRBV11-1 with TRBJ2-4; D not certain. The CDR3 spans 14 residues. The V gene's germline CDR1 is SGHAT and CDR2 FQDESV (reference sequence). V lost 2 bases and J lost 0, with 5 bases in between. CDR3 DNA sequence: TGTGCCAGCAGCTTATCTGGAGCCAAAAACATTCAGTACTTC. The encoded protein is CASSLSGAKNIQYF.

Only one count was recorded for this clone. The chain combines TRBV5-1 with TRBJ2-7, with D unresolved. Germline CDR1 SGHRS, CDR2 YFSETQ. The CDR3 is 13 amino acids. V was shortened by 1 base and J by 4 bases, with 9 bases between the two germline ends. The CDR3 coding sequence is TGCGCCAGCAGCTTGAGGGCGGAGTACGAGCAGTACTTC. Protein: CASSLRAEYEQYF.

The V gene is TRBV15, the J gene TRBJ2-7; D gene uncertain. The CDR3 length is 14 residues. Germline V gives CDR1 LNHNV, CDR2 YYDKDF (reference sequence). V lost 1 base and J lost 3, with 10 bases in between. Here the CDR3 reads CATSRAGNGYEQYF. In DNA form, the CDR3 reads TGTGCCACCAGCAGAGCGGGTAACGGCTACGAGCAGTACTTC.

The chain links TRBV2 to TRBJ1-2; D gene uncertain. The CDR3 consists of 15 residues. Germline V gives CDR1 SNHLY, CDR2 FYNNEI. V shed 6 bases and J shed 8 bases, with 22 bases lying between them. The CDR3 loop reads CASRGLFGPAYGYTF. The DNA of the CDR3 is TGTGCCAGCAGGGGTTTGTTCGGACCGGCCTACGGCTACACCTTC.

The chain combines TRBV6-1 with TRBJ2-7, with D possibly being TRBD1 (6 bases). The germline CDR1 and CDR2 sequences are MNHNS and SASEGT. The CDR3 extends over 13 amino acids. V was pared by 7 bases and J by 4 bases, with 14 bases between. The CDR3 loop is CASNWDTEYEQYF. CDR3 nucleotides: TGTGCCAGCAACTGGGACACCGAATACGAGCAGTACTTC.

The DNA of the CDR3 is TGTGCCACCAGCAGAGGACAGGGACTAGCGGGAGGGTACAATGAGCAGTTCTTC. Its translation: CATSRGQGLAGGYNEQFF. The chain combines TRBV15 with TRBJ2-1; 16 bases line up with TRBD2. CDR1 and CDR2 (germline): LNHNV, YYDKDF (reference sequence). The CDR3 totals 18 residues. Losses at the gene ends were 1 base for V and 4 bases for J; bases not matched to a gene: 4.

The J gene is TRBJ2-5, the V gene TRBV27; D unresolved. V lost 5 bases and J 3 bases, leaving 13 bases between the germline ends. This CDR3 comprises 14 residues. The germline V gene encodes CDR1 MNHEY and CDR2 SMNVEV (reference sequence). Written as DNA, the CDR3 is TGTGCCAGCAGTCTCAAATCGGCAGAAGAGACCCAGTACTTC. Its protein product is CASSLKSAEETQYF.

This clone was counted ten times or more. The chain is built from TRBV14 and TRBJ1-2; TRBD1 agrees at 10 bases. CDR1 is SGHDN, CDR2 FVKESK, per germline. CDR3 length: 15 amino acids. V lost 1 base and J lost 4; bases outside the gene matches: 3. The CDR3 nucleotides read TGTGCCAGCAGCCAAGTGGGACAGGGGATCTATGGCTACACCTTC. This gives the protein CASSQVGQGIYGYTF.

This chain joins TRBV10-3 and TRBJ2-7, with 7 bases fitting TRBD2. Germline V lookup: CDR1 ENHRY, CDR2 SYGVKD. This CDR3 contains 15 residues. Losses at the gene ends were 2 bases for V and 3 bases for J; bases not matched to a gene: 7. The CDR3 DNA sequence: TGTGCCATCAGTGAGCCGGGGACTACAAACTACGAGCAGTACTTC. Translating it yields CAISEPGTTNYEQYF.

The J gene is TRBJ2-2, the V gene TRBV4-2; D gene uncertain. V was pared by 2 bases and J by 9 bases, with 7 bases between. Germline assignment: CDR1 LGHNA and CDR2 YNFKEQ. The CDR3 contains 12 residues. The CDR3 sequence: CASSQKSRELFF. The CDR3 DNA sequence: TGTGCCAGCAGCCAAAAATCGCGGGAGCTGTTTTTT.

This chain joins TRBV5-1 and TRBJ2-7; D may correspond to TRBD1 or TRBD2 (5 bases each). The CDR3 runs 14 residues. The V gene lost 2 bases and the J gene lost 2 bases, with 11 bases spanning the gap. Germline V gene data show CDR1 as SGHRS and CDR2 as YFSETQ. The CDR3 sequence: CASSLGTQTYEQYF. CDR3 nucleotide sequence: TGCGCCAGCAGCTTAGGGACGCAGACCTACGAGCAGTACTTC.

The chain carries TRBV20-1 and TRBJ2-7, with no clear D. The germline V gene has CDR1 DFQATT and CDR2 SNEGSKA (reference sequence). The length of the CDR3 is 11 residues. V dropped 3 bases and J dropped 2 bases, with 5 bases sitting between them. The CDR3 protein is CSASRAYEQYF. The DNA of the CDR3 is TGCAGTGCTAGTCGAGCCTACGAGCAGTACTTC.

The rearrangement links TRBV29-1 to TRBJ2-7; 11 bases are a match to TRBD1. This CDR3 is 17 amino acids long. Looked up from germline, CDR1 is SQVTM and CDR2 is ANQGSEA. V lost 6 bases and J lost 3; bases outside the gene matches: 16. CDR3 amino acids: CSVGTHTGQGVFYEQYF. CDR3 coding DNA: TGCAGCGTCGGCACGCACACGGGACAGGGGGTATTCTACGAGCAGTACTTC.